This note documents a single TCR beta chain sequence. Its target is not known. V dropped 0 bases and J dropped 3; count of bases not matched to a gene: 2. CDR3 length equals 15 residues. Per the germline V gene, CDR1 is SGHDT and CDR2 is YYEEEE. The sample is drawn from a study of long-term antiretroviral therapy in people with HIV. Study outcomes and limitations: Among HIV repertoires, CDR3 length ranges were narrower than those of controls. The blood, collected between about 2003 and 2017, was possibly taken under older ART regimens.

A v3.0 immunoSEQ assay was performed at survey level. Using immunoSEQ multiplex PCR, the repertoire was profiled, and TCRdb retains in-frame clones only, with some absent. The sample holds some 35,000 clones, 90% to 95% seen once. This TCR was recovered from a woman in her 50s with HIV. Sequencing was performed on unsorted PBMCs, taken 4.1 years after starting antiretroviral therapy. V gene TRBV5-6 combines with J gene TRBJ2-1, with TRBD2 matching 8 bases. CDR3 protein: CASSLVLADYNEQFF. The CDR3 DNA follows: TGTGCCAGCAGCTTGGTACTAGCGGACTACAATGAGCAGTTCTTC.